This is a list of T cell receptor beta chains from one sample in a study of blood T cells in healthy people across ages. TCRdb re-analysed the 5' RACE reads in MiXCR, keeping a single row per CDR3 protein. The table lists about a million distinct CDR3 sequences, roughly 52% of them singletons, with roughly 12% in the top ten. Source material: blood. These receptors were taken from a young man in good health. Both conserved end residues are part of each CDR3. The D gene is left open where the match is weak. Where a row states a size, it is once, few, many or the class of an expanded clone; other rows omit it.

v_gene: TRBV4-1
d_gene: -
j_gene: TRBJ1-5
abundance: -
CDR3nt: TGCGCCAGCAGCCAAACGGGACCGGGTCAGCCCCAGCATTTT
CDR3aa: CASSQTGPGQPQHF

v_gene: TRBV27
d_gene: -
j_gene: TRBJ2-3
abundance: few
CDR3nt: TGTGCCAGCAGTTTTGAGGGAGGATACACAGATACGCAGTATTTT
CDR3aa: CASSFEGGYTDTQYF

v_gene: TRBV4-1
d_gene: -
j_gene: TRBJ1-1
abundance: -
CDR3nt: TGCGCCAGCAGCCAAGACCGCATGGGGCGAGGCACTGAAGCTTTCTTT
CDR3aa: CASSQDRMGRGTEAFF

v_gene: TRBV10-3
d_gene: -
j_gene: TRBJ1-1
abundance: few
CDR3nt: TGTGCCATCAGTGGGGTAGGGACAATGAACACTGAAGCTTTCTTT
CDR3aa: CAISGVGTMNTEAFF

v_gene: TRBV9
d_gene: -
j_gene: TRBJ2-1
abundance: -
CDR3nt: TGTGCCAGCAGCCCGACTGGGGAGGATGAGCAGTTCTTC
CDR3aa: CASSPTGEDEQFF

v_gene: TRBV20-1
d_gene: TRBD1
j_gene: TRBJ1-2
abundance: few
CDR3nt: TGCAGTGCCAGGGACAGCGCCAAAACGTATTACGGCTACACCTTC
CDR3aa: CSARDSAKTYYGYTF

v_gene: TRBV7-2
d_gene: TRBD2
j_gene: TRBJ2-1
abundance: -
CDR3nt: TGTGCCAGCAGCTTAGAACCCAGCGGGGGGGTTAATGAGCAGTTCTTC
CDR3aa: CASSLEPSGGVNEQFF

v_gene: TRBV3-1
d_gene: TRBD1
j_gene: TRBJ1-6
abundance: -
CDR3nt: TGTGCCAGCAGCCAATACAGGGGGCAAGGATCACCCCTCCACTTT
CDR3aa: CASSQYRGQGSPLHF

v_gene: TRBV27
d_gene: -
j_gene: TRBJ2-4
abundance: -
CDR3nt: TGTGCCAGCAGTAATACCGGACAGAAAAACATTCAGTACTTC
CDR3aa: CASSNTGQKNIQYF

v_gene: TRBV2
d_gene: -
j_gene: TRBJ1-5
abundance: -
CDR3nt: TGTGCCAGCAGGGGCGATAGTGGCAATCAGCCCCAGCATTTT
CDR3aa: CASRGDSGNQPQHF

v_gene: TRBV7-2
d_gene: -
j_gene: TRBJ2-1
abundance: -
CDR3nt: TGTGCCAGCAGCTTTGCGGGCCGGGGCCAGTTCTTC
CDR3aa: CASSFAGRGQFF

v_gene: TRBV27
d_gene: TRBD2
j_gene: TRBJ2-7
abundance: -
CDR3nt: TGTGCCAGCAGTTATGGCGGGGGAACCTACGAGCAGTACTTC
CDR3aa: CASSYGGGTYEQYF

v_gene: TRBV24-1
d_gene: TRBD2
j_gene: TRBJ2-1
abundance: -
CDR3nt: TGCGCCACCAGTGATCCCGGGGGGGGTGAGCAGTTCTTC
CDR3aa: CATSDPGGGEQFF

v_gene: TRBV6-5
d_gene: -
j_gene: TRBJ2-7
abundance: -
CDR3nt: TGTGCCAGCAGTGTCACCGGGGTCCTCCTCTACGAGCAGTACTTC
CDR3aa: CASSVTGVLLYEQYF

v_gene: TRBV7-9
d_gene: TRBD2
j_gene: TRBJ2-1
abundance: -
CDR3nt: TGTGCCAGCAGCCGTGGGACTAGCGGGGGGTACAATGAGCAGTTCTTC
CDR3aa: CASSRGTSGGYNEQFF

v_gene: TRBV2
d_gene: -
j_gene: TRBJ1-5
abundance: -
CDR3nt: TGTGCCAGCAGTCCCACCCCATCCCAGGGGCAGCCCCAGCATTTT
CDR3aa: CASSPTPSQGQPQHF

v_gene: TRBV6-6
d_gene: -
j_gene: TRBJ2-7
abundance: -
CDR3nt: TGTGCCAGCAGCACGTCGCAGGGGTACAACGAGCAGTACTTC
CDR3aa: CASSTSQGYNEQYF

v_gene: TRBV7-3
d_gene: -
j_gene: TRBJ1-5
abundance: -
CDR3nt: TGTGCCAGCAGTCACAGGTCACAGGGTAATCAGCCCCAGCATTTT
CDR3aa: CASSHRSQGNQPQHF

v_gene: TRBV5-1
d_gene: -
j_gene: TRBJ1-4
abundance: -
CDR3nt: TGCGCCAGCAGCGTCGGGGAGAGGGAAAAACTGTTTTTT
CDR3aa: CASSVGEREKLFF

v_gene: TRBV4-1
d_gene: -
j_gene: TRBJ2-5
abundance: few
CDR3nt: TGCGCCAGCAGCCAAGTTATGATAGCCCAAGAGACCCAGTACTTC
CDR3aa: CASSQVMIAQETQYF

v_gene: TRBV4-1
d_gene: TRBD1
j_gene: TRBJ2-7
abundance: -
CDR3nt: TGCGCCAGCAGCCATGTACAGGGGCCCAACCCTCTGGAGCAGTACTTC
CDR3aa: CASSHVQGPNPLEQYF

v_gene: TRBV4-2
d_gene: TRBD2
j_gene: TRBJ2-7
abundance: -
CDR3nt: TGTGCCAGCAGCCGCGGACTAGCGGGGGGCCCGAACTCCTACGAGCAGTACTTC
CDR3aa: CASSRGLAGGPNSYEQYF

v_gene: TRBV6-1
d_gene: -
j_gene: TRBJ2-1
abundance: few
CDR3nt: TGTGCCAGTACGGAGGGTGACCCCTACAATGAGCAGTTCTTC
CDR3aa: CASTEGDPYNEQFF

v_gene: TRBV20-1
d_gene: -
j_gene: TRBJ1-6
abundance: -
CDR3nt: TGCAGTGCTAGAGTGGGGGGTTGGAATTCACCCCTCCACTTT
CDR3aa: CSARVGGWNSPLHF

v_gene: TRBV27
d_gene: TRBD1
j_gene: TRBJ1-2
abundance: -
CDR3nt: TGTGCCAGCAGTGCCGACAGGGGGTATTATGGCTACACCTTC
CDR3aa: CASSADRGYYGYTF

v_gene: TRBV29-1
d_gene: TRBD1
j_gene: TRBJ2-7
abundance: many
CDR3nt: TGCAGCGTAAGACCGGGACAGGTCGCCTACGAGCAGTACTTC
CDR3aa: CSVRPGQVAYEQYF

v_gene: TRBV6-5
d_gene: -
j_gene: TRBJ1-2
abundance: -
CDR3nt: TGTGCCAGCAGCCTACTCCCTAATCGGCAGGGGTTTTTGCCTGGCTACACCTTC
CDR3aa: CASSLLPNRQGFLPGYTF

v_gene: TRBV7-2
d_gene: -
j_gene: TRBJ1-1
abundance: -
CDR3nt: TGTGCCAGCAGCTTAGAGGGTACCTTGAACACGGAAGCTTTCTTT
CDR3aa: CASSLEGTLNTEAFF

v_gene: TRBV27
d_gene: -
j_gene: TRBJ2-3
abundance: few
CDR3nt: TGTGCCAGCACTAAGAGGGGATACACAGATACGCAGTATTTT
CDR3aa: CASTKRGYTDTQYF

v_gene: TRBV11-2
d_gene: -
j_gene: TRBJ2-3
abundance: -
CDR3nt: TGTGCCAGCAGCCCCCCGGGCCCCCGCGAGCGATCGGATACGCAGTATTTT
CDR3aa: CASSPPGPRERSDTQYF

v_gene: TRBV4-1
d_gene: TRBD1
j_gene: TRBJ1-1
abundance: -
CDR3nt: TGCGCCAGCAGGGGACAGGGGAACGCTGAAGCTTTCTTT
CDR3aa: CASRGQGNAEAFF

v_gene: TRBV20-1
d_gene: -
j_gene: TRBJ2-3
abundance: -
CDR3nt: TGCAGTGCTAGAGACCCATTCAGGGACTCCAGAGGGGATACGCAGTATTTT
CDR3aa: CSARDPFRDSRGDTQYF

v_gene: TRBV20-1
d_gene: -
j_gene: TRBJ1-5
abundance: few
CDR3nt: TGCAGTGCTAGAGATACAAAGGGGCTGAATCAGCCCCAGCATTTT
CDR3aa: CSARDTKGLNQPQHF

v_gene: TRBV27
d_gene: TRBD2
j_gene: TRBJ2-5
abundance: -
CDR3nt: TGTGCCAGCAGTTTATCGGGGCTAGCGGGGGAGACCCAGTACTTC
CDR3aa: CASSLSGLAGETQYF

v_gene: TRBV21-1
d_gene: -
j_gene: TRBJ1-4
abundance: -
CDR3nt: TGTGCCAGCAGCAAAGGTGGCACAGGGGAAAGTGAAAAACTGTTTTTT
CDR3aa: CASSKGGTGESEKLFF

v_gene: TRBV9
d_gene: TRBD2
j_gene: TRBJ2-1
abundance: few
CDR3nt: TGTGCCAGCAGCGTACTAGCGGGGTCTCGGGAGCAGTTCTTC
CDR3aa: CASSVLAGSREQFF

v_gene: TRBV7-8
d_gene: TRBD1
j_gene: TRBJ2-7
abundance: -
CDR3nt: TGTGCCAGCAGCAACAACAGGGGGTATCTTAACGAGCAGTACTTC
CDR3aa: CASSNNRGYLNEQYF

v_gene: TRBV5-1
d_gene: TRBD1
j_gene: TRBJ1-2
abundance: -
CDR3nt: TGCGCCAGCAGCTTGGACGAGACAGGGGGCTATGGCTACACCTTC
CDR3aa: CASSLDETGGYGYTF

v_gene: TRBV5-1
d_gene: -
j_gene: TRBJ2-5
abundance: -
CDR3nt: TGCGCCAGCAGCTTTGTGAAGACCCAGTACTTC
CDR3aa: CASSFVKTQYF

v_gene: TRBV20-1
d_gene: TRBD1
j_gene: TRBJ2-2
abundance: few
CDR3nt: TGCAGTGCTTCCGGACAGGGGTGGACCGGGGAGCTGTTTTTT
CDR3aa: CSASGQGWTGELFF

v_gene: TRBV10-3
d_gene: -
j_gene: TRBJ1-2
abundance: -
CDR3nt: TGTGCCATCAAACAGGAGGAGGGCTACACCTTC
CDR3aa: CAIKQEEGYTF

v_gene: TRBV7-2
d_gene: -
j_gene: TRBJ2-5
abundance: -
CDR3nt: TGTGCCAGCAGCGTAAGACAGGTGGAGACCCAGTACTTC
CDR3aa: CASSVRQVETQYF

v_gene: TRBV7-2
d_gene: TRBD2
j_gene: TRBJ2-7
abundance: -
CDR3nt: TGTGCCAGCAGCTTATCCGGGACTAGCGCATCCTACGAGCAGTACTTC
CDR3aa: CASSLSGTSASYEQYF

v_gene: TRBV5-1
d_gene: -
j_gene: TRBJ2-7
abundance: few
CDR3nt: TGCGCCAGCAGCTTTAACGGACAGAGCCCGTACTTC
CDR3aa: CASSFNGQSPYF

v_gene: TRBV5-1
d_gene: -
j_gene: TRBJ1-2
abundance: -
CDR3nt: TGCGCCAGCAGCACCTCCCGGACAACACCGGATGGCTACACCTTC
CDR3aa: CASSTSRTTPDGYTF

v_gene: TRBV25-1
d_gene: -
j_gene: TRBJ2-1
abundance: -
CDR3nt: TGTGCCAGCAGTACCAGCTTCCGGTCGGGTGAGCAGTTCTTC
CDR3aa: CASSTSFRSGEQFF

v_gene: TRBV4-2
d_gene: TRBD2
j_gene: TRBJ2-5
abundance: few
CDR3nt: TGTGCCAGCAGCCAAGAACTAGCGGGGTCCTCGGAGACCCAGTACTTC
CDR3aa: CASSQELAGSSETQYF

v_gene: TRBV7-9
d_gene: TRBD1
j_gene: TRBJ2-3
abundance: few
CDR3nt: TGTGCCAGCAGCCAAGGACAGGGGGCGGGAGATACGCAGTATTTT
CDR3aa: CASSQGQGAGDTQYF

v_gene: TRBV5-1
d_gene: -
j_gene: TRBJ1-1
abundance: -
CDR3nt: TGCGCCAGCAGCTTGGGAGGGGTCGGTAACACTGAAGCTTTCTTT
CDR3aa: CASSLGGVGNTEAFF